The clone carrying this TCR beta chain was picked up many times. What it binds is unknown. The data derive from a study of T cells in Graves' hyperthyroidism and ophthalmopathy. Notes on the study in general: A 13 V-J model separated ophthalmopathy from stable hyperthyroidism. Among thyroid clonotypes expanded above 0.001, most also appeared in blood.

Researchers amplified the TCR beta CDR3 regions from RNA transcripts. HTBI primers were the set used in a first-round RT-PCR of the TCR CDR3. In TCRdb, the multiplex PCR reads were re-called with MiXCR into one record per CDR3 protein. The top ten clones hold 40% to 65% of a sample with around 210,000 distinct CDR3 sequences, around 16% of them seen once. Fresh peripheral blood, approximately 9.1 ml, was the source of the PBMCs. Per the germline V gene, CDR1 is ENHRY and CDR2 is SYGVKD. Trimming left V 5 bases short and J 5 bases short, with 10 bases between. The CDR3 covers 13 residues. The material sequenced was blood. The genes are TRBV10-3 and TRBJ2-4, with D perhaps TRBD1 (6 bases). This receptor was obtained from a woman aged 50 to 65 with Graves' hyperthyroidism. CDR3 nucleotide sequence: TGTGCCATCAGTAGAAGGACAGAAAACATTCAGTACTTC. Encoded protein: CAISRRTENIQYF.